This T cell receptor beta chain was sequenced for a study of cytomegalovirus exposure and HLA in healthy donors. As to this clone: The antigen is unknown.

Sequencing used immunoSEQ multiplex PCR; TCRdb keeps in-frame clones, though not all of them. The table records 150,000 to 200,000 clones, about 79% of them present only once. Study results and caveats: Under in vitro conditions, a few CMV-associated chains were confirmed as specific for CMV antigens. Listed as cytomegalovirus-associated were 164 TCR beta chains.

V lost 9 bases to trimming and J lost 4 bases, with 19 bases between them. The CDR3 loop spans 14 amino acids. Germline V gene sequence: CDR1 MNHNS, CDR2 SASEGT. The source of this sequence is a woman in her 30s in good health and CMV-seropositive. The chain uses TRBV6-1 and TRBJ2-7; tentative D call: TRBD2 (6 bases). Sequences were obtained from PBMCs. In DNA form, the CDR3 reads TGTGCCAGTACGCCCGGGACTTATAATTACGAGCAGTACTTC. This gives the protein CASTPGTYNYEQYF.